This T cell receptor beta chain was captured in a study of blood T cells in healthy people across ages. A sample-barcoded 5' primer and a J-beta primer mix were used in a second PCR of roughly 7 to 12 cycles. TCRdb redid the calling of the 5' RACE reads with MiXCR, one entry per CDR3 protein. The table includes some 940,000 distinct CDR3 sequences, around 29% detected once. V shed 3 bases and J shed 2 bases, with 11 bases lying between them. The CDR3 loop spans 14 amino acids. Germline CDR1 and CDR2: MNHEY and SMNVEV (reference sequence). This clonotype was recorded many times. The sample was also linked to a second study, of T cells of mothers and their children.

The gene calls are TRBV27 and TRBJ2-7; D gene unclear. The source material was blood. The clonotype comes from a woman aged 40 to 50 in good health. The CDR3 sequence: CASSFGYKPYEQYF. Here the CDR3 DNA reads TGTGCCAGCAGTTTTGGTTATAAGCCCTACGAGCAGTACTTC.